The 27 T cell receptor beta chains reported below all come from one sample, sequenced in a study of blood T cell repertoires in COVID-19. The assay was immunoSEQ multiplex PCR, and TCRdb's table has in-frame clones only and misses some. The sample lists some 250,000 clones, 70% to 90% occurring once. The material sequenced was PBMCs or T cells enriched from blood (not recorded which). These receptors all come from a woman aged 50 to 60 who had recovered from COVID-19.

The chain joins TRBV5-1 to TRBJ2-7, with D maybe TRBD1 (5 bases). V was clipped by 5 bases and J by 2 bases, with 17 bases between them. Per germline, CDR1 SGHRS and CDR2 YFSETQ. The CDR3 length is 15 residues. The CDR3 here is CASRFFLGVAYEQYF. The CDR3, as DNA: TGCGCCAGCAGGTTTTTTTTAGGGGTTGCCTACGAGCAGTACTTC.

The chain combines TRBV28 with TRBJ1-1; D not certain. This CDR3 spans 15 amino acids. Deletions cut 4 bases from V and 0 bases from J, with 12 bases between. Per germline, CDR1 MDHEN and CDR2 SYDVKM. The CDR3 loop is CASSWLEQLNTEAFF. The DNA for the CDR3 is TGTGCCAGCAGTTGGCTGGAACAGTTGAACACTGAAGCTTTCTTT.

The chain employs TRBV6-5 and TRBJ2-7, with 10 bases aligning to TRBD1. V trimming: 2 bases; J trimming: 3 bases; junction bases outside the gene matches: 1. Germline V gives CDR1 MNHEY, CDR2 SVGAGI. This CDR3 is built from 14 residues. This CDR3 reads CASSYGTGVYEQYF. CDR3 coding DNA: TGTGCCAGCAGTTACGGGACAGGGGTCTACGAGCAGTACTTC.

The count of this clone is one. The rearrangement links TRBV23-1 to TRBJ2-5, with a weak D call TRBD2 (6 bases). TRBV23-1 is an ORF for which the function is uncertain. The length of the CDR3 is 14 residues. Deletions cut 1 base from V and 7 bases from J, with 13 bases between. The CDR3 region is CASSQFGRRGTQYF. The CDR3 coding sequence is TGCGCCAGCAGTCAATTTGGCCGGAGGGGGACCCAGTACTTC.

CDR3 region: CASRGGPGPYEQYF. DNA for the CDR3: TGTGCCAGTAGGGGGGGGCCAGGCCCTTACGAGCAGTACTTC. The J gene is TRBJ2-7, the V gene TRBV19; D may be TRBD2 (7 bases). From germline, CDR1 is LNHDA and CDR2 SQIVND (reference sequence). Trimming shortened V by 6 bases and J by 4 bases, and 16 bases separated the two germline ends. The CDR3 consists of 14 residues.

The CDR3 region is CASRLDSSNYGYTF. CDR3 DNA sequence: TGTGCCAGCAGGTTGGACAGTTCTAACTATGGCTACACCTTC. The chain links TRBV27 to TRBJ1-2, with D perhaps matching TRBD1 (6 bases). Between the trimmed V and J ends, which lost 6 bases and 0 bases, there was a span of 11 bases. CDR3 length: 14 amino acids. Germline V gene data show CDR1 as MNHEY and CDR2 as SMNVEV (reference sequence).

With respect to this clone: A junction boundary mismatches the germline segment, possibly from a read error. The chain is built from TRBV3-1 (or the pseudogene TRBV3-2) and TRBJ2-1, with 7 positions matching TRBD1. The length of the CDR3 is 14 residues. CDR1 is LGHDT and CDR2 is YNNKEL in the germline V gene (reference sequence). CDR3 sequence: CASSSQGPATSLLF. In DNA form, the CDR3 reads TGTGCCAGCAGCTCACAGGGGCCCGCCACGTCGTTACTCTTC.

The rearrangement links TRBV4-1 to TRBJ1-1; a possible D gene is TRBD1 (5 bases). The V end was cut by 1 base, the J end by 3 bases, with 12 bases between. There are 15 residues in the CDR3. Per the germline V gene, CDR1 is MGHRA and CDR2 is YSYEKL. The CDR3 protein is CASSQGIGGDTEAFF. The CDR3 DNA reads TGCGCCAGCAGCCAAGGGATCGGGGGTGACACTGAAGCTTTCTTT.

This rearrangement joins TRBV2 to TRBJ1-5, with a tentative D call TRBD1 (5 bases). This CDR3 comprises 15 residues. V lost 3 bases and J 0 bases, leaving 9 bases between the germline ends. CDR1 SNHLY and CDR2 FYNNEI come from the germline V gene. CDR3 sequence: CASSDDRNSNQPQHF. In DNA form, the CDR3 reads TGTGCCAGCAGTGATGACAGAAATAGCAATCAGCCCCAGCATTTT.

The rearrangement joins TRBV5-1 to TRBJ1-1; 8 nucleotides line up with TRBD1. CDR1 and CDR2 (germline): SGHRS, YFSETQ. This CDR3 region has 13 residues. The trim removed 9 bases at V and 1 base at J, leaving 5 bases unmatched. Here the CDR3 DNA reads TGCGCCACCGCGGGACAGGCGAACACTGAAGCTTTCTTT. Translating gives CATAGQANTEAFF.

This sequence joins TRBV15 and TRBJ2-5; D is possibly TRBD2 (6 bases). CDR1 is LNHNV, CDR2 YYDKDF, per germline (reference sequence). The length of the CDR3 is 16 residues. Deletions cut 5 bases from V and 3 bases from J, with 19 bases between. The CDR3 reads CATSATSYTGEETQYF. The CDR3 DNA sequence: TGTGCCACCAGCGCCACTAGCTACACCGGGGAAGAGACCCAGTACTTC.

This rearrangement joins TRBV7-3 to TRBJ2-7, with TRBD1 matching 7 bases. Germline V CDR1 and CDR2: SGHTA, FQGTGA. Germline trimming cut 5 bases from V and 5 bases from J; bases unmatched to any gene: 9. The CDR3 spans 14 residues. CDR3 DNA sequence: TGTGCCAGCAGCCCAAGACAGGGATCGGACGAGCAGTACTTC. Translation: CASSPRQGSDEQYF.

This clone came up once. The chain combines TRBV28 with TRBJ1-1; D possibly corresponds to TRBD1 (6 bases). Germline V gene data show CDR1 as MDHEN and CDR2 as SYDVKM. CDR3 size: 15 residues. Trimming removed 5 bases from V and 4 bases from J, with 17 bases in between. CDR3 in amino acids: CASSGRGGHGTEAFF. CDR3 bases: TGTGCCAGCAGTGGCCGGGGGGGCCACGGCACTGAAGCTTTCTTT.

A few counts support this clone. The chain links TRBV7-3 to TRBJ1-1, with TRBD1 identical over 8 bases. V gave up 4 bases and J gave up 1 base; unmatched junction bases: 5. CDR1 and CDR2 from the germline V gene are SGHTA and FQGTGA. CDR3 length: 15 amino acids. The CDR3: CASSSQGATNTEAFF. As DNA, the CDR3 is TGTGCCAGCAGCTCCCAGGGGGCTACGAACACTGAAGCTTTCTTT.

CDR3 nucleotides: TGTGCCAGCAGTTACTGGGGCCCCGACTTTGAAGCTTTCTTT. Translation: CASSYWGPDFEAFF. The genes are TRBV6-2 or TRBV6-3 and TRBJ1-1; D is perhaps TRBD1 (5 bases). The V gene lost 1 base and the J gene lost 7 bases, with 13 bases spanning the gap. This CDR3 region has 14 residues. Germline V lookup: CDR1 MNHEY, CDR2 SVGEGT.

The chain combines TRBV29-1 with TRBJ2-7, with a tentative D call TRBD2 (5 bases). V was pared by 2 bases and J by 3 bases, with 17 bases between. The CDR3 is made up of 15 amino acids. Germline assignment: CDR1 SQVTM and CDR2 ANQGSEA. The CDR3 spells CSVESLEYGVYEQYF. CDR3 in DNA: TGCAGCGTTGAATCACTAGAGTACGGAGTCTACGAGCAGTACTTC.

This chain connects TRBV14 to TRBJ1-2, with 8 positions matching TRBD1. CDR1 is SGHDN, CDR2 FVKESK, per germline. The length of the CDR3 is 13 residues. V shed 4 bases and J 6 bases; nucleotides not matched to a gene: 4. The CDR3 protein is CASSPGGINGYTF. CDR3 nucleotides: TGTGCCAGCAGCCCAGGGGGCATCAATGGCTACACCTTC.

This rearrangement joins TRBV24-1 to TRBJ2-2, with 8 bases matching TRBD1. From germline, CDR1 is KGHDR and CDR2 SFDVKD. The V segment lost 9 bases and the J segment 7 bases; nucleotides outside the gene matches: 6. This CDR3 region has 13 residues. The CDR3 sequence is CATSGQVVGELFF. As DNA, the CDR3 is TGTGCCACCTCGGGACAGGTTGTCGGGGAGCTGTTTTTT.

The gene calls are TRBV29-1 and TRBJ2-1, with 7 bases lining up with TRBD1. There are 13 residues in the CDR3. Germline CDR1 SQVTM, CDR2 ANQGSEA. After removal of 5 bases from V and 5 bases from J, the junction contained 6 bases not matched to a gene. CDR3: CSVRVQGNNEQFF. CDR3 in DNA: TGCAGCGTTCGGGTACAGGGGAACAATGAGCAGTTCTTC.

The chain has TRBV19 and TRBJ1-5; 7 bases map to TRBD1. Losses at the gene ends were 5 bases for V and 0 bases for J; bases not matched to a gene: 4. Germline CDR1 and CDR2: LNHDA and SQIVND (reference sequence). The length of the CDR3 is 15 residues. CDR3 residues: CASSVQGVSNQPQHF. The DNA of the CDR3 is TGTGCCAGTAGTGTCCAGGGGGTTAGCAATCAGCCCCAGCATTTT. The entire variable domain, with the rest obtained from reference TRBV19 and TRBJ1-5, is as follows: DGGITQSPKYLFRKEGQNVTLSCEQNLNHDAMYWYRQDPGQGLRLIYYSQIVNDFQKGDIAEGYSVSREKKESFPLTVTSAQKNPTAFYLCASSVQGVSNQPQHFGDGTRLSIL.

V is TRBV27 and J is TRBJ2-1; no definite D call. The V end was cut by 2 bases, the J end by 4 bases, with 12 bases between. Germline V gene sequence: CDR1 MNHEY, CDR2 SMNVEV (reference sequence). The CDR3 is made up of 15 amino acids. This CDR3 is CASSLIGPIYNEQFF. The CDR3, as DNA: TGTGCCAGCAGTTTAATTGGGCCAATTTACAATGAGCAGTTCTTC.

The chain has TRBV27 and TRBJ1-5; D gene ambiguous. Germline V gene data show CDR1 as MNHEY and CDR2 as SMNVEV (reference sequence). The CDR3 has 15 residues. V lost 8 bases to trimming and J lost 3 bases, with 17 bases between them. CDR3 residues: CASRLSGFLNQPQHF. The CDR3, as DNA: TGTGCCAGCCGCTTATCCGGGTTCCTCAATCAGCCCCAGCATTTT.

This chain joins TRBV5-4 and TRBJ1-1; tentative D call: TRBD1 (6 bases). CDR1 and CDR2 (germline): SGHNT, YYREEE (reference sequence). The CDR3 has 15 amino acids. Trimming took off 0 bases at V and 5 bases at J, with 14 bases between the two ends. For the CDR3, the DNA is TGTGCCAGCAGCTTGGTGGGGGGGCAAGGTACTGAAGCTTTCTTT. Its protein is CASSLVGGQGTEAFF.

This chain's CDR3 is CASRASGTPYGYTF. The CDR3 region has the DNA TGTGCCAGCAGGGCCTCCGGGACACCCTATGGCTACACCTTC. The chain links TRBV28 to TRBJ1-2; D may be TRBD1 (6 bases). From germline, CDR1 is MDHEN and CDR2 SYDVKM. This CDR3 is 14 amino acids long. Trimming took 6 bases from V and 4 from J, leaving 15 bases between them.

CDR3 residues: CASSQVSSYEQYF. As DNA, the CDR3 is TGTGCCAGCAGCCAAGTTAGCTCCTACGAGCAGTACTTC. The gene calls are TRBV3-1 (or the pseudogene TRBV3-2) and TRBJ2-7; no firm D call. The CDR3 spans 13 residues. Germline V CDR1 and CDR2: LGHDT, YNNKEL (reference sequence). Trimming stripped 1 base from V and 0 bases from J, with 4 bases between.

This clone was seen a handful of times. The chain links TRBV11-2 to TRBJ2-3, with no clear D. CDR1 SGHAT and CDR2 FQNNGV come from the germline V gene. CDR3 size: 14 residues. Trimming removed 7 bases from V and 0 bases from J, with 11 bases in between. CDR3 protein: CASTSASSTDTQYF. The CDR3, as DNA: TGTGCCAGCACGAGCGCCTCAAGCACAGATACGCAGTATTTT.

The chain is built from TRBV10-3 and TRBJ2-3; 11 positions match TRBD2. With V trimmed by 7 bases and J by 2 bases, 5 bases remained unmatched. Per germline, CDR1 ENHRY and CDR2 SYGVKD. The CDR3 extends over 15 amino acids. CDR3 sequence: CAINPLAGVTDTQYF. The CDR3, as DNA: TGTGCCATCAACCCACTAGCGGGAGTCACAGATACGCAGTATTTT.